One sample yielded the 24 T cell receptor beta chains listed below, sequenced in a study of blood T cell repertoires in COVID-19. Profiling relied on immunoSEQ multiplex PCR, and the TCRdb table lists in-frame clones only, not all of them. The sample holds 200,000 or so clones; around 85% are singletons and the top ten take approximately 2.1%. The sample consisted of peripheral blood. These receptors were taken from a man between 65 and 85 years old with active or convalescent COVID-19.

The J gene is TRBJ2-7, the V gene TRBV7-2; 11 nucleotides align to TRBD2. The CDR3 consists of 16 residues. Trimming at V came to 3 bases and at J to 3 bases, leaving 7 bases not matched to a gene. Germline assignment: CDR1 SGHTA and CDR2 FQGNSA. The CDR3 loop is CASSFQTSGIFYEQYF. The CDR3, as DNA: TGTGCCAGCAGCTTTCAGACTAGCGGGATATTCTACGAGCAGTACTTC.

The CDR3 DNA reads TGTGCCTGGAGAGGCGGCGGCGGGAGTTGGCCGCGAGATACGCAGTATTTT. This translates into CAWRGGGGSWPRDTQYF. The V call is TRBV30, the J call TRBJ2-3; 7 positions agree with TRBD2. The junction had 17 bases not matched to a gene; V was cut back by 3 bases and J by 5 bases. Germline-derived CDR1 and CDR2 are GTSNPN and SVGIG (reference sequence). This CDR3 spans 17 amino acids.

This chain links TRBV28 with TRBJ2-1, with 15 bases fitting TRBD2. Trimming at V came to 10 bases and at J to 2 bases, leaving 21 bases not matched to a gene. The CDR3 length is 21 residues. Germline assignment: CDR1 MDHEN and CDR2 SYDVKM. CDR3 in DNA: TGTGCCACTACTTCGTTAACCGGGACTAGCGGGAGGAGCCCGGCCTACAATGAGCAGTTCTTC. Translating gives CATTSLTGTSGRSPAYNEQFF. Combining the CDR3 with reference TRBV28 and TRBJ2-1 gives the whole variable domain DVKVTQSSRYLVKRTGEKVFLECVQDMDHENMFWYRQDPGLGLRLIYFSYDVKMKEKGDIPEGYSVSREKKERFSLILESASTNQTSMYLCATTSLTGTSGRSPAYNEQFFGPGTRLTVL.

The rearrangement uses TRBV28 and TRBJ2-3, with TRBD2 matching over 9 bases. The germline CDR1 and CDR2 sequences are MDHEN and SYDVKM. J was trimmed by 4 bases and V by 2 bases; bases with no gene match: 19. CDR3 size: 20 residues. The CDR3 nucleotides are TGTGCCAGCAGTTTAGTGCCCCCGATGATAGCGGGAGCGGGGGCAGATACGCAGTATTTT. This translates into CASSLVPPMIAGAGADTQYF.

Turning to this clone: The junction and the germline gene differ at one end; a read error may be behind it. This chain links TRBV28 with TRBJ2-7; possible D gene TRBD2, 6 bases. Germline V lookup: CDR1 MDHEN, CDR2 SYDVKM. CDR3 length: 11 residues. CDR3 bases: TGCGTTTCCGGGAGCTCCTACGAGCAGTACTTC. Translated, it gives CVSGSSYEQYF.

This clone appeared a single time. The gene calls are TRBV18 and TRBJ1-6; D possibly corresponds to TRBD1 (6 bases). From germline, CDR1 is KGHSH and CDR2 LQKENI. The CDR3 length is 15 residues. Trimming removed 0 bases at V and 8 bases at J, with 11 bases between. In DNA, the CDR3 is TGTGCCAGCTCACCACCAACAGGGAAGTATTCACCCCTCCACTTT. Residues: CASSPPTGKYSPLHF.

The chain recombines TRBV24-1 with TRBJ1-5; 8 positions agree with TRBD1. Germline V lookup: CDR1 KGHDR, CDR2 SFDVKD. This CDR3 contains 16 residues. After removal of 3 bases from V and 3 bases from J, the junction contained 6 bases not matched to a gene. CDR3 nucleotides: TGTGCCACCAGTGATCCTAGGACAGGGCCCAATCAGCCCCAGCATTTT. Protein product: CATSDPRTGPNQPQHF.

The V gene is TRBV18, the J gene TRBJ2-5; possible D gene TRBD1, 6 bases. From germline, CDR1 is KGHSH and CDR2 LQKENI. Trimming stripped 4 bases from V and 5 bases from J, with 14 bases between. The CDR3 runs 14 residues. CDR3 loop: CASSRLGAWETQYF. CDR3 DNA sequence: TGTGCCAGCTCACGGCTGGGGGCATGGGAGACCCAGTACTTC.

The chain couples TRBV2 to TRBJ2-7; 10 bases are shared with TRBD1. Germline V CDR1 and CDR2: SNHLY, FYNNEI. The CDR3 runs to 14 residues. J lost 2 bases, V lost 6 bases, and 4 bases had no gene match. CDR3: CASRGGQGTYEQYF. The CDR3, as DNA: TGTGCCAGCAGGGGGGGACAGGGGACCTACGAGCAGTACTTC.

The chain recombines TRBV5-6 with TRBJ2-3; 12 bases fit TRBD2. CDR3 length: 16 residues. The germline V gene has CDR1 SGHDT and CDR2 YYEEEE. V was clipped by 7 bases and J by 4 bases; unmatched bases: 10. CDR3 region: CASRTTGLAGADTQYF. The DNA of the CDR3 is TGTGCCAGCCGGACGACGGGACTAGCGGGCGCAGATACGCAGTATTTT.

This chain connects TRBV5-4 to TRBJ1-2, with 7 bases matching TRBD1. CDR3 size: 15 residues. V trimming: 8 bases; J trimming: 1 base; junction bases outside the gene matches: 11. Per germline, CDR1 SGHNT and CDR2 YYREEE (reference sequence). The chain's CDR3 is CASRRQGVNNYGYTF. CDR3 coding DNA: TGTGCCAGTCGGAGACAGGGTGTGAATAACTATGGCTACACCTTC.

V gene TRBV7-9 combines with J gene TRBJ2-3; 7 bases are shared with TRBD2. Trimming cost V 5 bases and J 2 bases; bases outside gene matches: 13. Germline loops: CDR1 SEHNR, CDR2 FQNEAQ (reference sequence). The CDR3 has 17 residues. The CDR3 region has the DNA TGTGCCAGCAGCACCCTTTTGGCTAGCGGTTTCACAGATACGCAGTATTTT. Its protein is CASSTLLASGFTDTQYF. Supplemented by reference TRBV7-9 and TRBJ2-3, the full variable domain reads DTGVSQNPRHKITKRGQNVTFRCDPISEHNRLYWYRQTLGQGPEFLTYFQNEAQLEKSRLLSDRFSAERPKGSFSTLEIQRTEQGDSAMYLCASSTLLASGFTDTQYFGPGTRLTVL.

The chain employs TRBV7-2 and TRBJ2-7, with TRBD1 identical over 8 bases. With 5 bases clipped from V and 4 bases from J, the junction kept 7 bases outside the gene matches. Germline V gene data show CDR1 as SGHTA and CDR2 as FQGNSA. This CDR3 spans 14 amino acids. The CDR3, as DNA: TGTGCCAGCAGCCCGACAGGGGCTGGTTACGAGCAGTACTTC. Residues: CASSPTGAGYEQYF.

The CDR3 here is CASSLRTGIYGREQYF. CDR3 nucleotides: TGTGCCAGCAGCTTACGGACAGGGATCTACGGACGGGAGCAGTACTTC. The chain uses TRBV7-2 and TRBJ2-7; TRBD1 agrees at 8 bases. Germline trimming cut 2 bases from V and 7 bases from J; bases unmatched to any gene: 13. CDR1 and CDR2 (germline): SGHTA, FQGNSA. The CDR3 runs 16 residues.

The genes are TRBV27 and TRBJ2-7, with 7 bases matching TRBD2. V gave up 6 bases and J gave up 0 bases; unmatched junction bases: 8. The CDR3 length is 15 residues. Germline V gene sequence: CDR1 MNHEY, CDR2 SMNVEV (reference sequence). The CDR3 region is CASRRGLESSYEQYF. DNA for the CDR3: TGTGCCAGCAGACGAGGACTAGAAAGCTCCTACGAGCAGTACTTC.

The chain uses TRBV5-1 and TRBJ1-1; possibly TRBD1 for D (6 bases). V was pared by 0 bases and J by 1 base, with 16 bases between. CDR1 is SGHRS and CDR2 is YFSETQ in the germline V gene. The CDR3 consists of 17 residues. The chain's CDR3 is CASSLGAGAFPNTEAFF. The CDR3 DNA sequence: TGCGCCAGCAGCTTGGGGGCGGGGGCCTTCCCGAACACTGAAGCTTTCTTT.

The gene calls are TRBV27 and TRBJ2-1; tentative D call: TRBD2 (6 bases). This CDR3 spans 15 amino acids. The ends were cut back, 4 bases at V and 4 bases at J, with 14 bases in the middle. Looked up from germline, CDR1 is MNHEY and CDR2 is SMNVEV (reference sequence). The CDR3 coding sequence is TGTGCCAGCAGTTCGGGGACTGGGATTTACAATGAGCAGTTCTTC. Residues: CASSSGTGIYNEQFF.

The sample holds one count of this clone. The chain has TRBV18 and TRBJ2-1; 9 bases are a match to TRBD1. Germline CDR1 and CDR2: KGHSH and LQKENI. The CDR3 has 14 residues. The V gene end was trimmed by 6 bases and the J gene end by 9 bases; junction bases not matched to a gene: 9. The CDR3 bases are TGTGCCAGCTCGGCCGACAGGGGGACGGGTGAGCAGTTCTTC. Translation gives CASSADRGTGEQFF. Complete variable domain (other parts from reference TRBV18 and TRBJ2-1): NAGVMQNPRHLVRRRGQEARLRCSPMKGHSHVYWYRQLPEEGLKFMVYLQKENIIDESGMPKERFSAEFPKEGPSILRIQQVVRGDSAAYFCASSADRGTGEQFFGPGTRLTVL.

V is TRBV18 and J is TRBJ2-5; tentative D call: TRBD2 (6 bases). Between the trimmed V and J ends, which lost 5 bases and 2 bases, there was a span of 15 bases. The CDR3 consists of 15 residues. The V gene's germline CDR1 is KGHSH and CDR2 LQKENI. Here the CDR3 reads CASSERPGGQETQYF. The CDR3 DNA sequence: TGTGCCAGCTCAGAACGTCCCGGGGGACAAGAGACCCAGTACTTC.

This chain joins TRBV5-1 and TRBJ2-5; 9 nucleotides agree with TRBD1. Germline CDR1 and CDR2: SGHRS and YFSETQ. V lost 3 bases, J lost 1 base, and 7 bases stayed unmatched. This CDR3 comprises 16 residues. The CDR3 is CASSWGQGRGQETQYF. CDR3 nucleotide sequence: TGCGCCAGCAGCTGGGGACAGGGACGTGGCCAAGAGACCCAGTACTTC. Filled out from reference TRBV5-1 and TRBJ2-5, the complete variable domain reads KAGVTQTPRYLIKTRGQQVTLSCSPISGHRSVSWYQQTPGQGLQFLFEYFSETQRNKGNFPGRFSGRQFSNSRSEMNVSTLELGDSALYLCASSWGQGRGQETQYFGPGTRLLVL.

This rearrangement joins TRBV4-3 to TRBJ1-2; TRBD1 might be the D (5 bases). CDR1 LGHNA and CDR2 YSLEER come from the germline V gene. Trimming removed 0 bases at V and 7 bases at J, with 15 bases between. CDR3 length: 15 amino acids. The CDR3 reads CASSQDWQGGSGYTF. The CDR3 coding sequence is TGCGCCAGCAGCCAAGATTGGCAGGGCGGGAGTGGCTACACCTTC.

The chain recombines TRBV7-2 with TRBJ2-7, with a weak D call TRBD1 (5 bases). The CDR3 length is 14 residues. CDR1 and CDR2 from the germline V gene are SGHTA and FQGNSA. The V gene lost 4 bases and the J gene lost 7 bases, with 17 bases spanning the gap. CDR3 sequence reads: CASSSRQGGWEQYF. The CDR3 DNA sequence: TGTGCCAGCAGCTCCCGCCAGGGTGGTTGGGAGCAGTACTTC. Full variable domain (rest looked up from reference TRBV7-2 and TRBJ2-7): GAGVSQSPSNKVTEKGKDVELRCDPISGHTALYWYRQSLGQGLEFLIYFQGNSAPDKSGLPSDRFSAERTGGSVSTLTIQRTQQEDSAVYLCASSSRQGGWEQYFGPGTRLTVT.

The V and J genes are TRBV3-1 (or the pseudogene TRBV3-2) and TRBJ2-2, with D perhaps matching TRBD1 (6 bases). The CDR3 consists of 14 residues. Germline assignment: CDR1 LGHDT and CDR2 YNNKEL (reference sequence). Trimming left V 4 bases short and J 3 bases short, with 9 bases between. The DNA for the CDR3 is TGTGCCAGCAGCCCAGGGGTCGACACCGGGGAGCTGTTTTTT. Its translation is CASSPGVDTGELFF.

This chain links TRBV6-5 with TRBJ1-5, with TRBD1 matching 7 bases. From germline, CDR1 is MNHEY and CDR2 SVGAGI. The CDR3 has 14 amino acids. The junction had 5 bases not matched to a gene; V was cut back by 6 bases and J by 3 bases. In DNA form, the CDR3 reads TGTGCCAGCAGGACAGGGCGATTCAATCAGCCCCAGCATTTT. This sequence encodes CASRTGRFNQPQHF.